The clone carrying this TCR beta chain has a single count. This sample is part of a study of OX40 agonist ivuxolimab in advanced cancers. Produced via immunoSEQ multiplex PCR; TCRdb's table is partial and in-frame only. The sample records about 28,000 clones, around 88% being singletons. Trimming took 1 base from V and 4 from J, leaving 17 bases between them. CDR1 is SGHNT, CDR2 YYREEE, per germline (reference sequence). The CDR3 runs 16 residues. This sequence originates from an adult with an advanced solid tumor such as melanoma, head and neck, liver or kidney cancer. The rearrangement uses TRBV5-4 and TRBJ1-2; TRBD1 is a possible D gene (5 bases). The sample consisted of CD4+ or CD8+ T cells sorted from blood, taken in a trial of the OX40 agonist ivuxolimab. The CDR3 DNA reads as TGTGCCAGCAGCTTGTGGGAAGGGGACTTGATCTATGGCTACACCTTC. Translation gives CASSLWEGDLIYGYTF.